This entry lists 26 T cell receptor beta chains sequenced from one sample in a study of blood T cells in healthy people across ages. PCR was performed a second time for about 7 to 11 cycles using a sample-barcoded 5' primer and a J-beta primer mix. TCRdb fed the 5' RACE reads into MiXCR, producing one record per CDR3 protein. Among approximately 780,000 distinct CDR3 sequences, around 24% were seen once, and the ten largest hold around 3%. This sample also appeared in a second study, on T cells of mothers and their children.

Sequenced: blood. The source of these receptors is a boy aged 10-17 years in good health.

The rearrangement uses TRBV3-1 and TRBJ2-5; no clear D. The CDR3 totals 13 residues. Deletions cut 2 bases from V and 5 bases from J, with 9 bases between. Germline assignment: CDR1 LGHDT and CDR2 YNNKEL (reference sequence). CDR3 sequence reads: CASSQNIRETQYF. The CDR3 DNA sequence: TGTGCCAGCAGCCAAAATATCCGGGAGACCCAGTACTTC.

The rearrangement uses TRBV6-2 or TRBV6-3 and TRBJ1-6, with TRBD1 matching 8 bases. The V gene end was trimmed by 6 bases and the J gene end by 3 bases; junction bases not matched to a gene: 4. Germline loops: CDR1 MNHEY, CDR2 SVGEGT. This CDR3 contains 15 residues. The DNA of the CDR3 is TGTGCCAGCAGAACCGACAGGGGCTATAATTCACCCCTCCACTTT. It is translated as CASRTDRGYNSPLHF.

J is TRBJ2-6 and V is TRBV28; 7 bases are shared with TRBD2. The CDR3 loop spans 16 amino acids. Germline V gene lookup returns CDR1 MDHEN and CDR2 SYDVKM. The ends lost 8 bases at V and 2 bases at J; junction bases unmatched: 9. The CDR3 sequence: CASGWEGVAGANVLTF. The CDR3 DNA sequence: TGTGCCAGCGGATGGGAGGGAGTCGCTGGGGCCAACGTCCTGACTTTC. Drawing the rest from reference TRBV28 and TRBJ2-6, the complete variable domain is DVKVTQSSRYLVKRTGEKVFLECVQDMDHENMFWYRQDPGLGLRLIYFSYDVKMKEKGDIPEGYSVSREKKERFSLILESASTNQTSMYLCASGWEGVAGANVLTFGAGSRLTVL.

There are a few counts of this clonotype. The chain recombines TRBV5-6 with TRBJ2-1, with 7 bases that match TRBD2. The CDR3 consists of 15 residues. Germline CDR1 is SGHDT and CDR2 is YYEEEE. V trimming: 2 bases; J trimming: 3 bases; junction bases outside the gene matches: 5. CDR3: CASSLERGGYNEQFF. In DNA form, the CDR3 reads TGTGCCAGCAGCTTAGAGCGGGGAGGCTACAATGAGCAGTTCTTC. The whole variable domain, remainder taken from reference TRBV5-6 and TRBJ2-1, is DAGVTQSPTHLIKTRGQQVTLRCSPKSGHDTVSWYQQALGQGPQFIFQYYEEEERQRGNFPDRFSGHQFPNYSSELNVNALLLGDSALYLCASSLERGGYNEQFFGPGTRLTVL.

This clonotype was counted a few times. V is TRBV7-8 and J is TRBJ1-5, with D possibly matching TRBD1 (6 bases). Germline lookup yields CDR1 SGHVS and CDR2 FQNEAQ. Trimming removed 2 bases at V and 6 bases at J, with 11 bases between. The CDR3 contains 14 residues. CDR3 amino acids: CASSLTQGTQPQHF. In nucleotides, the CDR3 is TGTGCCAGCAGCTTAACGCAGGGGACTCAGCCCCAGCATTTT.

This clonotype was seen more than once but under ten times. The chain links TRBV7-9 to TRBJ2-5; TRBD1 or TRBD2 may be the D gene (5 bases each). The end of the DNA is better explained by TRBJ2-1, so the J call may be wrong. This CDR3 comprises 12 residues. Germline-derived CDR1 and CDR2 are SEHNR and FQNEAQ (reference sequence). CDR3 loop: CASMGAYNEQFF. The CDR3 region has the DNA TGTGCCAGCATGGGGGCCTACAATGAGCAGTTCTTC.

This clonotype was seen a handful of times. The V gene is TRBV2, the J gene TRBJ2-7; tentatively, D is TRBD2 (5 bases). Trimming cost V 6 bases and J 3 bases, with 12 bases left between them. Per the germline V gene, CDR1 is SNHLY and CDR2 is FYNNEI. CDR3 length equals 13 residues. CDR3 sequence (DNA): TGTGCCAGCAGCCCGGGGTTCGGCTACGAGCAGTACTTC. Translating it yields CASSPGFGYEQYF.

This clonotype was detected only a few times. This rearrangement joins TRBV3-1 to TRBJ2-1; the D gene is possibly TRBD2 (6 bases). The J call may be wrong; the DNA end is better matched by TRBJ2-5. The CDR3 totals 15 residues. Germline CDR1 is LGHDT and CDR2 is YNNKEL (reference sequence). The DNA for the CDR3 is TGTGCCAGCAGCCCCGAGGACTACTCCGGAGGGGCCCAGTACTTC. It translates to CASSPEDYSGGAQYF.

The chain's CDR3 is CASSQEMGSGASYEQYF. The CDR3 region has the DNA TGCGCCAGCAGCCAAGAAATGGGCTCTGGGGCGTCTTACGAGCAGTACTTC. The chain combines TRBV4-1 with TRBJ2-5; a weak D match, TRBD1 (5 bases). The DNA end is more similar to TRBJ2-7, so the J call may be wrong. From germline, CDR1 is MGHRA and CDR2 YSYEKL. This CDR3 comprises 17 residues.

This clonotype has ten or more counts. The chain employs TRBV5-1 and TRBJ2-1, with D possibly matching TRBD2 (6 bases). CDR1 is SGHRS and CDR2 is YFSETQ in the germline V gene. CDR3 length equals 18 residues. V was shortened by 4 bases and J by 6 bases, with 26 bases between the two germline ends. CDR3 sequence reads: CASSLHGTPRSAGNEQFF. CDR3 nucleotide sequence: TGCGCCAGCAGCCTTCACGGGACTCCTAGGTCCGCAGGCAATGAGCAGTTCTTC.

The gene calls are TRBV6-1 and TRBJ1-4; 11 bases align to TRBD1. The ends lost 5 bases at V and 7 bases at J; junction bases unmatched: 9. Per germline, CDR1 MNHNS and CDR2 SASEGT. The CDR3 sequence is 16 residues long. CDR3 amino acids: CASSPLAGTGGEKLFF. CDR3 in DNA: TGTGCCAGCAGTCCCCTCGCCGGGACAGGGGGTGAAAAACTGTTTTTT.

CDR3 loop: CASSAVGDEQFF. CDR3 DNA sequence: TGTGCCAGCAGCGCTGTTGGGGATGAGCAGTTCTTC. This chain links TRBV7-6 with TRBJ2-5; D call uncertain. TRBJ2-1 explains the end of the DNA better; the J call may be wrong. Looked up from germline, CDR1 is SGHVS and CDR2 is FNYEAQ. This CDR3 is 12 amino acids long.

CDR3 sequence (DNA): TGTGCCACCAGCAAAGGGGGGGGCCCTTACAATGAGCAGTTCTTC. Its translation: CATSKGGGPYNEQFF. V is TRBV24-1 and J is TRBJ2-1; possibly TRBD2 for D (7 bases). The CDR3 totals 15 residues. V lost 7 bases and J lost 4, with 16 bases in between. The germline V gene encodes CDR1 KGHDR and CDR2 SFDVKD.

This clonotype was seen many times. V usage is TRBV28 and J usage is TRBJ2-1, with 12 bases lining up with TRBD2. Germline V gives CDR1 MDHEN, CDR2 SYDVKM. Germline trimming cut 5 bases from V and 7 bases from J; bases unmatched to any gene: 21. The CDR3 length is 20 residues. The CDR3 nucleotides are TGTGCCAGCAGTCCCACCACGCCCATGTTGACTAGCGGGAGAAGGAATGAGCAGTTCTTC. Translation gives CASSPTTPMLTSGRRNEQFF. The full variable domain, with the rest looked up from reference TRBV28 and TRBJ2-1, is DVKVTQSSRYLVKRTGEKVFLECVQDMDHENMFWYRQDPGLGLRLIYFSYDVKMKEKGDIPEGYSVSREKKERFSLILESASTNQTSMYLCASSPTTPMLTSGRRNEQFFGPGTRLTVL.

On this clonotype itself: The junction differs from germline at one of its ends, possibly a read error. The rearrangement joins TRBV6-6 to TRBJ1-1; D gene uncertain. CDR1 and CDR2 (germline): MNHNY, SVGAGI (reference sequence). The CDR3 contains 19 residues. CDR3 DNA sequence: TGTGCCAGCAGTTACGCCCCGGCACAGTTCCCAATTATGAACACTGAGGCTTTCTTT. It translates to CASSYAPAQFPIMNTEAFF.

This clonotype was counted only a few times. The V and J genes are TRBV7-8 and TRBJ2-1; D unresolved. Matching the DNA end better, TRBJ2-7 makes the J call doubtful. This CDR3 contains 13 residues. In germline, CDR1 is SGHVS, CDR2 FQNEAQ. CDR3 sequence (DNA): TGTGCCAGCAGCTTAGGGGCAGGCTCCTGGCAGTACTTC. It encodes CASSLGAGSWQYF.

This clonotype was seen only a few times. The chain has TRBV6-1 and TRBJ2-2; 13 positions match TRBD2. V trimming: 6 bases; J trimming: 4 bases; junction bases outside the gene matches: 8. The V gene's germline CDR1 is MNHNS and CDR2 SASEGT. The CDR3 runs to 17 residues. DNA for the CDR3: TGTGCCAGCAGCGGACTAGCGGGGGCGACGGGCACCGGGGAGCTGTTTTTT. It translates to CASSGLAGATGTGELFF.

In its sample, this clonotype was seen a few times. The gene calls are TRBV3-1 and TRBJ1-1; tentatively, D is TRBD1 (5 bases). The CDR3 is 12 amino acids. Trimming cost V 1 base and J 10 bases, with 10 bases left between them. The germline gives CDR1 LGHDT, CDR2 YNNKEL (reference sequence). CDR3 loop: CASSQGGTGAFF. The CDR3 DNA follows: TGTGCCAGCAGCCAAGGGGGGACGGGAGCTTTCTTT. The full variable domain, in which reference TRBV3-1 and TRBJ1-1 provide the parts outside the CDR3, is DTAVSQTPKYLVTQMGNDKSIKCEQNLGHDTMYWYKQDSKKFLKIMFSYNNKELIINETVPNRFSPKSPDKAHLNLHINSLELGDSAVYFCASSQGGTGAFFGQGTRLTVV.

In regard to this clonotype: The conserved closing phenylalanine or tryptophan is absent in this CDR3, likely reflecting a read error. J is TRBJ2-1 and V is TRBV10-2; 13 nucleotides align to TRBD2. J lost 7 bases, V lost 10 bases, and 4 bases had no gene match. This CDR3 contains 13 residues. The germline CDR1 and CDR2 sequences are WSHSY and SAAADI. The CDR3 reads CAIRTSGGNEQFL. As DNA, the CDR3 is TGCGCCATCCGGACTAGCGGGGGAAATGAGCAGTTCCTC.

This clonotype has more than one count but fewer than ten. The J gene is TRBJ2-2, the V gene TRBV6-6; unclear D gene. The length of the CDR3 is 12 residues. V lost 5 bases, J lost 4 bases, and 5 bases lay in between. The germline V gene encodes CDR1 MNHNY and CDR2 SVGAGI (reference sequence). The CDR3, as DNA: TGTGCCAGCAGTACCCTCACCGGGGAGCTGTTTTTT. This translates into CASSTLTGELFF.

This clonotype was observed a handful of times. This chain connects TRBV20-1 to TRBJ2-5, with D tentatively TRBD1 (5 bases). Germline lookup yields CDR1 DFQATT and CDR2 SNEGSKA (reference sequence). Trimming removed 8 bases from V and 0 bases from J, with 16 bases in between. The CDR3 consists of 14 residues. In DNA form, the CDR3 reads TGCAGTAACATGAAGGGGTCCGACCAAGAGACCCAGTACTTC. Its translation: CSNMKGSDQETQYF.

The chain has TRBV6-5 and TRBJ2-5, with no clear D. The J call is doubtful: the DNA matches TRBJ2-1 better. Per germline, CDR1 MNHEY and CDR2 SVGAGI. This CDR3 spans 14 amino acids. DNA for the CDR3: TGTGCCAGCAGTTCGGGTGGCCCGGTCAATGAGCAGTTCTTC. Protein: CASSSGGPVNEQFF.

This clonotype appeared a few times. The CDR3 DNA sequence: TGTGCCAGCAGCAATCCGGGGGACGAGCAGTACTTC. Its translation: CASSNPGDEQYF. The J gene is TRBJ2-7, the V gene TRBV7-3; TRBD2 is a possible D gene (6 bases). V shed 5 bases and J shed 5 bases, with 10 bases lying between them. Per germline, CDR1 SGHTA and CDR2 FQGTGA. The CDR3 consists of 12 residues. Filled out from reference TRBV7-3 and TRBJ2-7, the complete variable domain reads GAGVSQTPSNKVTEKGKYVELRCDPISGHTALYWYRQSLGQGPEFLIYFQGTGAADDSGLPNDRFFAVRPEGSVSTLKIQRTERGDSAVYLCASSNPGDEQYFGPGTRLTVT.

The chain recombines TRBV2 with TRBJ1-2; TRBD1 is a possible D gene (5 bases). This CDR3 region has 16 residues. Trimming took 8 bases from V and 3 from J, leaving 22 bases between them. The germline gives CDR1 SNHLY, CDR2 FYNNEI. CDR3 nucleotide sequence: TGTGCCAGCTACGACTCGAAACAGGTCTTCCACTATGGCTACACCTTC. Its protein product is CASYDSKQVFHYGYTF.

The sample holds a few counts of this clonotype. The V and J genes are TRBV24-1 and TRBJ2-5; 11 nucleotides match TRBD2. V shed 7 bases and J 1 base; nucleotides not matched to a gene: 4. This CDR3 spans 15 amino acids. From germline, CDR1 is KGHDR and CDR2 SFDVKD. The CDR3 DNA reads as TGTGCCACCAGCCCGACTAGCGGGGCCCAAGAGACCCAGTACTTC. It specifies CATSPTSGAQETQYF.

This chain uses TRBV5-5 with TRBJ1-6, with 12 bases lining up with TRBD1. CDR3 length: 16 residues. The V gene end was trimmed by 4 bases and the J gene end by 10 bases; junction bases not matched to a gene: 9. Germline lookup yields CDR1 SGHKS and CDR2 YYEKEE (reference sequence). CDR3 sequence (DNA): TGTGCCAGCAGCCCCGGGACAGGGGGCTTTGGATCACCCCTCCACTTT. Its translation: CASSPGTGGFGSPLHF. The whole variable domain, filled in from reference TRBV5-5 and TRBJ1-6, reads DAGVTQSPTHLIKTRGQQVTLRCSPISGHKSVSWYQQVLGQGPQFIFQYYEKEERGRGNFPDRFSARQFPNYSSELNVNALLLGDSALYLCASSPGTGGFGSPLHFGNGTRLTVT.